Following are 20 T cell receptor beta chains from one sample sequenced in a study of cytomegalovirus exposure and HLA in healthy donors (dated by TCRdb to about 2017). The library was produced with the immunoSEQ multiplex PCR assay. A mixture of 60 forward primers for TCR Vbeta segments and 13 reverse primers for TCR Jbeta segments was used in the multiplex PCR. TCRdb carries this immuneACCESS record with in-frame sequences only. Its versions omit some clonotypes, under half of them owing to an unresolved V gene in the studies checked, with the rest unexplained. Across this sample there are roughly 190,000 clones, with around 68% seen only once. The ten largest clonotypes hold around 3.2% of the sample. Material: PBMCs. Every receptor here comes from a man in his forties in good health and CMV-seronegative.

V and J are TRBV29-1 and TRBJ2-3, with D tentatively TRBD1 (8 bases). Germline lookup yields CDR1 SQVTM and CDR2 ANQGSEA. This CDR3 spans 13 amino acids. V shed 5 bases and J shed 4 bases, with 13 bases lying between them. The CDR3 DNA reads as TGCAGCGTTAACAGGGGGGGCGCAGATACGCAGTATTTT. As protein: CSVNRGGADTQYF.

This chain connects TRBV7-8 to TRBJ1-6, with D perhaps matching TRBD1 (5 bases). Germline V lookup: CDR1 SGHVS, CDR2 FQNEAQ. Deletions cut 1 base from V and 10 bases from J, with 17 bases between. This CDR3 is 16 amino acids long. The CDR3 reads CASSLGGTTGGSPLHF. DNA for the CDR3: TGTGCCAGCAGCTTAGGGGGCACCACAGGAGGGTCACCCCTCCACTTT.

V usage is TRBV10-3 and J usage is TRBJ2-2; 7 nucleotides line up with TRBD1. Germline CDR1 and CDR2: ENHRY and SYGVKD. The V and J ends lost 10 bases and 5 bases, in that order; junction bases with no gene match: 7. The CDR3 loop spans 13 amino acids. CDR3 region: CATQTGRTGELFF. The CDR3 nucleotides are TGTGCCACCCAGACAGGGCGGACCGGGGAGCTGTTTTTT.

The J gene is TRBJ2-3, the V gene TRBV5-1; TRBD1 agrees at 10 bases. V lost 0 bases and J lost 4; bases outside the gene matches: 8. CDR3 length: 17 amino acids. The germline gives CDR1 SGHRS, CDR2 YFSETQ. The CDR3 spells CASSLARWDRGADTQYF. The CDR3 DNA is TGCGCCAGCAGCTTGGCCCGGTGGGACAGGGGTGCAGATACGCAGTATTTT.

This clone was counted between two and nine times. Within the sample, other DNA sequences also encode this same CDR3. The CDR3 here is CASSVASGSTDTQYF. In nucleotides, the CDR3 is TGTGCCAGCAGCGTAGCTAGCGGGAGCACAGATACGCAGTATTTT. This chain connects TRBV9 to TRBJ2-3, with 8 bases aligning to TRBD2. The CDR3 length is 15 residues. Germline trimming cut 0 bases from V and 0 bases from J; bases unmatched to any gene: 0. Germline assignment: CDR1 SGDLS and CDR2 YYNGEE. Full variable domain (outside the CDR3, taken from reference TRBV9 and TRBJ2-3): DSGVTQTPKHLITATGQRVTLRCSPRSGDLSVYWYQQSLDQGLQFLIQYYNGEERAKGNILERFSAQQFPDLHSELNLSSLELGDSALYFCASSVASGSTDTQYFGPGTRLTVL.

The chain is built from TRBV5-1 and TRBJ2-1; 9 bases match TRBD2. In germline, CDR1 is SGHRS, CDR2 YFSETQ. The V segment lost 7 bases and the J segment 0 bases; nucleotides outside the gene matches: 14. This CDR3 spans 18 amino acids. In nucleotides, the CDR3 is TGCGCCAGCGCCCCCGAGCTAGCGGGATCAAGCTCCTACAATGAGCAGTTCTTC. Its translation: CASAPELAGSSSYNEQFF.

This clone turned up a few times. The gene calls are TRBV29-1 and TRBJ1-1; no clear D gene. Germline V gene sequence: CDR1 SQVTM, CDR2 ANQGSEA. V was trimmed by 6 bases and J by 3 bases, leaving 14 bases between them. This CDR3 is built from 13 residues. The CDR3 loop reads CSVRNVRDTEAFF. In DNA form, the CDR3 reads TGCAGCGTCCGCAACGTTCGGGACACTGAAGCTTTCTTT.

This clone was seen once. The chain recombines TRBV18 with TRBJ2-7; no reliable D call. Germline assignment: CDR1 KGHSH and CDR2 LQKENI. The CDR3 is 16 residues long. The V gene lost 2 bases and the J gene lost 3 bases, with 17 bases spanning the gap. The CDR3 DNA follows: TGTGCCAGCTCACCAATCGAGGAAAAAAATAGCTACGAGCAGTACTTC. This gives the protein CASSPIEEKNSYEQYF.

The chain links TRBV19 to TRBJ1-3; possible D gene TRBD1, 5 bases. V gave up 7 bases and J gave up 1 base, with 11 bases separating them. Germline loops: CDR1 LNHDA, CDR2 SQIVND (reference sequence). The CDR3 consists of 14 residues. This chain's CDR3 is CASTPTASGNTIYF. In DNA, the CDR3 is TGTGCCAGTACACCGACAGCATCTGGAAACACCATATATTTT.

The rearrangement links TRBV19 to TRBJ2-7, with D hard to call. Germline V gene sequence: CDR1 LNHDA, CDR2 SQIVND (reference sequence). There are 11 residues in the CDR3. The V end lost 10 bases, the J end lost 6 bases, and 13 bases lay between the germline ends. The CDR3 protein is CANYILREQYF. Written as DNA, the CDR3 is TGTGCCAACTACATTCTCCGCGAGCAGTACTTC. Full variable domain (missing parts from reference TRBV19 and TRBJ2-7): DGGITQSPKYLFRKEGQNVTLSCEQNLNHDAMYWYRQDPGQGLRLIYYSQIVNDFQKGDIAEGYSVSREKKESFPLTVTSAQKNPTAFYLCANYILREQYFGPGTRLTVT.

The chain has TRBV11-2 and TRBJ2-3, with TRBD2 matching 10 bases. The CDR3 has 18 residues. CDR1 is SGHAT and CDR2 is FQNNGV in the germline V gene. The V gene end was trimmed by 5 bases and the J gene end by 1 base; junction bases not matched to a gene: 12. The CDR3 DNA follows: TGTGCCAGCAGCCCCGGACTAGCGGTGGGGAGGGGCACAGATACGCAGTATTTT. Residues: CASSPGLAVGRGTDTQYF.

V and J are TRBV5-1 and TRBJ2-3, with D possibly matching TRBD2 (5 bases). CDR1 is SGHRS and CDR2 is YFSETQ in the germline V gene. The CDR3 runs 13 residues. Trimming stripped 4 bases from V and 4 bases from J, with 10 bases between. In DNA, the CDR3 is TGCGCCAGCAGCCCCCTCGGGGCAGATACGCAGTATTTT. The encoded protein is CASSPLGADTQYF.

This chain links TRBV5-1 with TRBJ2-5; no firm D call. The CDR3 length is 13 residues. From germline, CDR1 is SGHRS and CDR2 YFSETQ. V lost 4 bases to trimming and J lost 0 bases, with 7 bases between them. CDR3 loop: CASSDGYQETQYF. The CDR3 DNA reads TGCGCCAGCAGCGACGGGTACCAAGAGACCCAGTACTTC.

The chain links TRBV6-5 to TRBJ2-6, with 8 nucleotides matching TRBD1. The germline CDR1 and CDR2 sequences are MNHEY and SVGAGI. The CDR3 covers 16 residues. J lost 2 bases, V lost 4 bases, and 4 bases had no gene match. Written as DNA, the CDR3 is TGTGCCAGCAGTTTGGGACAGGCGGCTGGGGCCAACGTCCTGACTTTC. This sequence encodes CASSLGQAAGANVLTF.

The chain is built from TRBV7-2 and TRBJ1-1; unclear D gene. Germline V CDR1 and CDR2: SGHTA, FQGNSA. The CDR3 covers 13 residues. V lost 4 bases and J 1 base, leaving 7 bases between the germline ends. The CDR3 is CASSSRQNTEAFF. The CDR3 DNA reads TGTGCCAGCAGCTCGCGACAGAACACTGAAGCTTTCTTT.

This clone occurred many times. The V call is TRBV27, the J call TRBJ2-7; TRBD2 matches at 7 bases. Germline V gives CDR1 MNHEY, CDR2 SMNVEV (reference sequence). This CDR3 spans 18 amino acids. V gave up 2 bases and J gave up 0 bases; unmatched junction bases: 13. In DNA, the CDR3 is TGTGCCAGCAGTTTAAGAGGTCGTGGGGAGGGAATCTCCTACGAGCAGTACTTC. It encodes CASSLRGRGEGISYEQYF.

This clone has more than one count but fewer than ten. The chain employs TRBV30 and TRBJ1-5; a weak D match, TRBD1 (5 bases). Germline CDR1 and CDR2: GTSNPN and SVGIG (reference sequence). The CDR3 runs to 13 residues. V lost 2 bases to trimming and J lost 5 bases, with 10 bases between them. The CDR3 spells CAWSTGQHQPQHF. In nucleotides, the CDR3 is TGTGCCTGGAGTACTGGACAACATCAGCCCCAGCATTTT. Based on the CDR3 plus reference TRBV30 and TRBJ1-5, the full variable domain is SQTIHQWPATLVQPVGSPLSLECTVEGTSNPNLYWYRQAAGRGLQLLFYSVGIGQISSEVPQNLSASRPQDRQFILSSKKLLLSDSGFYLCAWSTGQHQPQHFGDGTRLSIL.

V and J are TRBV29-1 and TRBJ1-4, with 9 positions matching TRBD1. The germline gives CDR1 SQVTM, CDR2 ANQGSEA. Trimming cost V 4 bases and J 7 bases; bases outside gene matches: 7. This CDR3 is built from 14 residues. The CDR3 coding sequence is TGCAGCGTTGGGGCCGGGACAGGGATTGAAAAACTGTTTTTT. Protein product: CSVGAGTGIEKLFF.

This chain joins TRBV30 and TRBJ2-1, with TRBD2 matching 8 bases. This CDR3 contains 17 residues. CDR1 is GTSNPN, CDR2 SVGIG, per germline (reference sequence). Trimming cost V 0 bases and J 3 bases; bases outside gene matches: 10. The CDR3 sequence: CAWSVRGPGGLYNEQFF. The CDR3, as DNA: TGTGCCTGGAGTGTAAGGGGTCCGGGGGGGCTCTACAATGAGCAGTTCTTC.

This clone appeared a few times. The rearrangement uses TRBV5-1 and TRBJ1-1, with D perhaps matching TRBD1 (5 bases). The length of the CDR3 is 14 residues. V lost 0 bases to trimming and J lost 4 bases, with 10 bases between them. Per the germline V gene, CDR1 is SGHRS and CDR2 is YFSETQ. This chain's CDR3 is CASSLGQGGTEAFF. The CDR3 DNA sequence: TGCGCCAGCAGCTTGGGGCAGGGAGGCACTGAAGCTTTCTTT.